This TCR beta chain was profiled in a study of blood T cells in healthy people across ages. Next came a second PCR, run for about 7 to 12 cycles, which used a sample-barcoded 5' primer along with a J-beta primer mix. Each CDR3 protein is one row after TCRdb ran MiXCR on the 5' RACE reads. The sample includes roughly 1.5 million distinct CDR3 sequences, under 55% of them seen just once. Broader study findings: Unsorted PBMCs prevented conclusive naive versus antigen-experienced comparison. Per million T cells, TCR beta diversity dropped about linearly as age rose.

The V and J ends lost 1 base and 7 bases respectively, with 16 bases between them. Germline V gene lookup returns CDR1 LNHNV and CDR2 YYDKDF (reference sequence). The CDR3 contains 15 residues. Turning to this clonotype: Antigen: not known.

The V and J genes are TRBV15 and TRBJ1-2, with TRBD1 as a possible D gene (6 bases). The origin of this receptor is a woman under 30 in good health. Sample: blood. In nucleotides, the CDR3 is TGTGCCACCAGCAGAGGGGGTTCGGACAGCCGTGGCTACACCTTC. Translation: CATSRGGSDSRGYTF.